These T cell receptor beta chains were read from a single sample in a study of shared clonotypes between healthy human individuals. The table came from immunoSEQ multiplex PCR; TCRdb's copy has only in-frame clones and leaves some out. The sample includes around 1,900,000 clones, 80% to 95% of them seen just once. What was sequenced was naive CD8+ T cells from PBMCs. The receptor set was obtained from a man aged 18 to 30 in good health. Some clones in this sample may be carry-over from other donors' samples. Each CDR3 is given with its conserved first and last residue. A D gene is named only where the DNA matches it firmly. Not every row has a clone size; where given, it reads once, few, many or a size class.

d_gene	v_gene	abundance	j_gene	CDR3nt	CDR3aa
NA	TRBV5-6	once	TRBJ1-5	TGTGCCAGCAGCTTTCAAGGGGGAGGCAATCAGCCCCAGCATTTT	CASSFQGGGNQPQHF
NA	TRBV19	NA	TRBJ1-1	TGTGCCACCCGGGCGGGCACTGAAGCTTTCTTT	CATRAGTEAFF
NA	TRBV6-6	NA	TRBJ2-7	TGTGCCAGCAGTTACGCCGGGGGAAGCCCGTATGAGCAGTACTTC	CASSYAGGSPYEQYF
NA	TRBV2	NA	TRBJ1-2	TGTGCCAGCAGTGAAGCGGGGGACTTTTATGGCTACACCTTC	CASSEAGDFYGYTF
TRBD1	TRBV7-9	NA	TRBJ1-2	TGTGCCAGCAGCTTAGACAGGACAGGGAAAAACTATGGCTACACCTTC	CASSLDRTGKNYGYTF
NA	TRBV7-7	NA	TRBJ2-7	TGTGCCAGCAGCCTTTTTCCGGGGAGAGTCGGGGAGCAGTACTTC	CASSLFPGRVGEQYF
NA	TRBV27	few	TRBJ1-1	TGTGCCAGCACCGCACGACCCGCAAACACTGAAGCTTTCTTT	CASTARPANTEAFF
NA	TRBV7-6	NA	TRBJ2-6	TGTGCCAGCAGCTTAGTCCCCTCTGGGGCCAACGTCCTGACTTTC	CASSLVPSGANVLTF
TRBD1	TRBV6-1	NA	TRBJ1-2	TGTGCCAGCAGTCCTCCCGGGACAGGGTATGGCTACACCTTC	CASSPPGTGYGYTF
NA	TRBV27	NA	TRBJ2-5	TGTGCCAGCAAACCACTCCCAGGGATTGAGACCCAGTACTTC	CASKPLPGIETQYF
NA	TRBV7-6	NA	TRBJ1-5	TGTGCCAGCAGCTCATCCCTCCAGGGTTGGAATCAGCCCCAGCATTTT	CASSSSLQGWNQPQHF
NA	TRBV19	NA	TRBJ1-1	TGTGCCAGTAGCCCAGGGATGGGCACTGAAGCTTTCTTT	CASSPGMGTEAFF
TRBD2	TRBV11-2	NA	TRBJ2-1	TGTGCCGTAAGCGGGACCTCCTACAATGAGCAGTTCTTC	CAVSGTSYNEQFF
TRBD2	TRBV27	NA	TRBJ2-7	TGTGCCAGCAGTGGGCCGGGACTAGCGGGACCTTTGAGTGGGCAGTACTTC	CASSGPGLAGPLSGQYF